Listed below are T cell receptor beta chains from one sample, sequenced in a study of T cells in Graves' hyperthyroidism and ophthalmopathy. TCRdb re-called the multiplex PCR reads through MiXCR, storing one row per CDR3 protein. Among around 300,000 distinct CDR3 sequences, more than 11% were seen once, and the ten largest hold about 22%. What was sequenced was blood. These receptors were obtained from a woman under 40 with Graves' hyperthyroidism. CDR3s include the opening cysteine and the closing phenylalanine or tryptophan. Each record gives: V gene, J gene, CDR3 protein.

v_call: TRBV4-1
j_call: TRBJ1-1
cdr3_aa: CASRYRPSGTEAFF

v_call: TRBV5-1
j_call: TRBJ1-2
cdr3_aa: CASRRTGNYGYTF

v_call: TRBV24-1
j_call: TRBJ2-5
cdr3_aa: CATSRGGETQYF

v_call: TRBV10-3
j_call: TRBJ2-1
cdr3_aa: CAISGSGLTNNEQFF

v_call: TRBV28
j_call: TRBJ1-3
cdr3_aa: CASSGPAGRTGNTIYF

v_call: TRBV7-9
j_call: TRBJ2-1
cdr3_aa: CATGQSHEQFF

v_call: TRBV3-1
j_call: TRBJ1-2
cdr3_aa: CASSQPPNYGYTF

v_call: TRBV6-5
j_call: TRBJ2-3
cdr3_aa: CASSFWTGGGTDTQYF

v_call: TRBV2
j_call: TRBJ1-1
cdr3_aa: CASEGTAAPTTEAFF

v_call: TRBV20-1
j_call: TRBJ2-2
cdr3_aa: CSARGGGRNVGELFF

v_call: TRBV3-1
j_call: TRBJ2-3
cdr3_aa: CASNPAGKKDTQYF

v_call: TRBV20-1
j_call: TRBJ2-5
cdr3_aa: CSARRLAEETQYF

v_call: TRBV2
j_call: TRBJ1-3
cdr3_aa: CASREGSLPGNTIYF

v_call: TRBV2
j_call: TRBJ2-1
cdr3_aa: CASKPPYSNEQFF

v_call: TRBV2
j_call: TRBJ2-2
cdr3_aa: CASSDVVVNTGELFF

v_call: TRBV12-3/TRBV12-4
j_call: TRBJ1-1
cdr3_aa: CASSLAEVDTEAFF

v_call: TRBV30
j_call: TRBJ2-1
cdr3_aa: CAWRASGKSYEQFF

v_call: TRBV28
j_call: TRBJ2-7
cdr3_aa: CASSSADRGWWYF

v_call: TRBV6-1
j_call: TRBJ1-1
cdr3_aa: CASSFRADTEAFF

v_call: TRBV7-2
j_call: TRBJ2-7
cdr3_aa: CASGIQGANEQYF

v_call: TRBV12-3/TRBV12-4
j_call: TRBJ2-7
cdr3_aa: CASSPPAAWEQYF

v_call: TRBV20-1
j_call: TRBJ2-1
cdr3_aa: CSAQWRTWNNEQFF

v_call: TRBV29-1
j_call: TRBJ1-2
cdr3_aa: CSVEGGQGKNYGYTF

v_call: TRBV6-1
j_call: TRBJ1-6
cdr3_aa: CASSGEGNSPLHF